This passage covers 15 T cell receptor beta chains from one sample sequenced in a study of cytomegalovirus exposure and HLA in healthy donors. The PCR contained 60 Vbeta and 13 Jbeta primers. Generated by immunoSEQ multiplex PCR, the TCRdb table keeps only in-frame clones and is missing some. The sample lists 160,000 or so clones; about 80% were seen once. Sequencing was carried out using PBMCs. These receptor sequences come from a woman in her forties or fifties in good health and CMV-seronegative.

V usage is TRBV25-1 and J usage is TRBJ1-6; maybe TRBD1 (6 bases). CDR3 length equals 17 residues. Looked up from germline, CDR1 is MGHDK and CDR2 is SYGVNS. Trimming stripped 7 bases from V and 10 bases from J, with 26 bases between. CDR3 amino acids: CASTRLAGALVRSPLHF. CDR3 nucleotide sequence: TGTGCCAGCACTAGGTTGGCAGGGGCTTTAGTAAGGTCACCCCTCCACTTT.

The chain recombines TRBV19 with TRBJ1-1; the D is unclear. The CDR3 loop spans 12 amino acids. Germline CDR1 is LNHDA and CDR2 is SQIVND (reference sequence). The V end was cut by 4 bases, the J end by 5 bases, with 8 bases between. The CDR3 region has the DNA TGTGCCAGTAGTAGTTTGGAGACTGAAGCTTTCTTT. Protein sequence: CASSSLETEAFF.

The chain employs TRBV7-2 and TRBJ1-2, with D unresolved. Trimming left V 6 bases short and J 6 bases short, with 17 bases between. There are 14 residues in the CDR3. The germline V gene has CDR1 SGHTA and CDR2 FQGNSA. This CDR3 is CASRPPRGLNGYTF. The CDR3 nucleotides are TGTGCCAGCAGGCCCCCAAGAGGCCTAAATGGCTACACCTTC.

The rearrangement links TRBV5-1 to TRBJ2-6; D is possibly TRBD2 (5 bases). The V end was cut by 1 base, the J end by 3 bases, with 8 bases between. Germline V gene lookup returns CDR1 SGHRS and CDR2 YFSETQ. CDR3 length: 15 residues. As DNA, the CDR3 is TGCGCCAGCAGCTTGTCGGGATATGGGGCCAACGTCCTGACTTTC. Encoded protein: CASSLSGYGANVLTF.

This clone has just one count. The chain carries TRBV5-1 and TRBJ2-3; 7 bases fit TRBD2. The V segment lost 4 bases and the J segment 5 bases; nucleotides outside the gene matches: 7. Germline V gene data show CDR1 as SGHRS and CDR2 as YFSETQ. The CDR3 consists of 14 residues. The CDR3 region has the DNA TGCGCCAGCAGCGGAGGCGCGGGAGAAGATACGCAGTATTTT. Protein: CASSGGAGEDTQYF.

The rearrangement links TRBV7-3 to TRBJ2-3; maybe TRBD2 (5 bases). Germline CDR1 SGHTA, CDR2 FQGTGA. V was trimmed by 1 base and J by 9 bases, leaving 8 bases between them. The length of the CDR3 is 12 residues. Here the CDR3 DNA reads TGTGCCAGCAGCTTAATAGGAGGCACGCAGTATTTT. It yields the protein CASSLIGGTQYF.

V usage is TRBV7-8 and J usage is TRBJ1-2; TRBD1 aligns across 7 bases. V shed 1 base and J 2 bases; nucleotides not matched to a gene: 1. The CDR3 loop spans 14 amino acids. Germline V CDR1 and CDR2: SGHVS, FQNEAQ. This CDR3 reads CASSLGTGNYGYTF. Written as DNA, the CDR3 is TGTGCCAGCAGCTTAGGGACAGGAAACTATGGCTACACCTTC.

This clone is a singleton in its sample. At one of its ends the junction is not consistent with the germline gene, which may arise from a read error. The V call is TRBV5-6, the J call TRBJ2-1; the D is unclear. Germline V CDR1 and CDR2: SGHDT, YYEEEE. CDR3 size: 14 residues. The CDR3 DNA sequence: TGTGCCAGCAGCTTGGAAGGCCTCCTGGATGAGCGGTTCTTC. Its protein product is CASSLEGLLDERFF.

This chain joins TRBV6-5 and TRBJ1-2; unclear D gene. Germline CDR1 reads MNHEY; CDR2 reads SVGAGI. With 8 bases removed from V and 0 bases from J, the gap between germline ends came to 16 bases. CDR3 length: 15 amino acids. The CDR3 protein is CASGLGGSSNYGYTF. The CDR3 nucleotides are TGTGCCAGCGGCCTAGGTGGATCCTCTAACTATGGCTACACCTTC.

The V call is TRBV7-8, the J call TRBJ2-2; D unclear. This CDR3 is 14 amino acids long. Trimming took off 1 base at V and 5 bases at J, with 8 bases between the two ends. Germline lookup yields CDR1 SGHVS and CDR2 FQNEAQ. In DNA form, the CDR3 reads TGTGCCAGCAGCTTAGTAACGAGAACCGGGGAGCTGTTTTTT. This gives the protein CASSLVTRTGELFF.

The V and J genes are TRBV15 and TRBJ2-5, with D perhaps matching TRBD2 (5 bases). Trimming pared 0 bases from V and 5 bases from J, leaving 10 bases between. From germline, CDR1 is LNHNV and CDR2 YYDKDF (reference sequence). The CDR3 runs 14 residues. CDR3 in DNA: TGTGCCACCAGCAGAGAGACCACTAGGGAGACCCAGTACTTC. This gives the protein CATSRETTRETQYF.

The V and J genes are TRBV2 and TRBJ1-2; 7 bases match TRBD1. Germline values: CDR1 SNHLY, CDR2 FYNNEI. Germline trimming cut 5 bases from V and 6 bases from J; bases unmatched to any gene: 9. The CDR3 extends over 14 amino acids. CDR3 sequence: CASSKENRGHGYTF. Here the CDR3 DNA reads TGTGCCAGCAGTAAAGAAAACAGGGGCCATGGCTACACCTTC. Full variable domain (outside the CDR3, taken from reference TRBV2 and TRBJ1-2): EPEVTQTPSHQVTQMGQEVILRCVPISNHLYFYWYRQILGQKVEFLVSFYNNEISEKSEIFDDQFSVERPDGSNFTLKIRSTKLEDSAMYFCASSKENRGHGYTFGSGTRLTVV.

The gene calls are TRBV30 and TRBJ2-3; D is perhaps TRBD2 (6 bases). The CDR3 runs to 14 residues. V was cut by 2 bases and J by 4 bases, with 13 bases left in between. Germline V CDR1 and CDR2: GTSNPN, SVGIG (reference sequence). The DNA for the CDR3 is TGTGCCTGGAGTTTCACCGGGACTCCAGATACGCAGTATTTT. Its protein product is CAWSFTGTPDTQYF.

The chain recombines TRBV5-4 with TRBJ1-2; the D is unclear. CDR3 length: 17 residues. Germline V gives CDR1 SGHNT, CDR2 YYREEE (reference sequence). V was trimmed by 4 bases and J by 5 bases, leaving 24 bases between them. CDR3 in DNA: TGTGCCAGCAGCCCACTCCGCGGCAGCCTGTCGAGGTATGGCTACACCTTC. This translates into CASSPLRGSLSRYGYTF.

The rearrangement links TRBV19 to TRBJ1-2; the D gene is possibly TRBD1 (5 bases). V lost 4 bases and J lost 3, with 12 bases in between. The CDR3 loop spans 14 amino acids. Germline V gene lookup returns CDR1 LNHDA and CDR2 SQIVND (reference sequence). The DNA of the CDR3 is TGTGCCAGTAGTACGACCGCAGGGCACTATGGCTACACCTTC. It codes for CASSTTAGHYGYTF. The full variable domain, completed using reference TRBV19 and TRBJ1-2, is DGGITQSPKYLFRKEGQNVTLSCEQNLNHDAMYWYRQDPGQGLRLIYYSQIVNDFQKGDIAEGYSVSREKKESFPLTVTSAQKNPTAFYLCASSTTAGHYGYTFGSGTRLTVV.